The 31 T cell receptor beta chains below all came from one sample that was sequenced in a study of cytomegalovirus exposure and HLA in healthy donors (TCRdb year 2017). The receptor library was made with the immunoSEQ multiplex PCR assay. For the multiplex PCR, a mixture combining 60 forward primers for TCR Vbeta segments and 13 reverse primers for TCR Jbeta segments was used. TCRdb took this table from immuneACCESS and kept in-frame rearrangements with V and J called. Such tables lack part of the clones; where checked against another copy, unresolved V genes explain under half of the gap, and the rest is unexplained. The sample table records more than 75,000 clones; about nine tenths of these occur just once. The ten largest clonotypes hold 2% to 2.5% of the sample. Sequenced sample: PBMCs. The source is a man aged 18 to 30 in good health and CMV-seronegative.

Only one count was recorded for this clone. The CDR3 protein is CASRPGHLLRSGNTIYF. Written as DNA, the CDR3 is TGTGCCAGTAGACCGGGACACCTCCTACGCTCTGGAAACACCATATATTTT. The chain couples TRBV19 to TRBJ1-3, with a possible D match to TRBD1 (6 bases). The CDR3 loop spans 17 amino acids. Trimming took off 6 bases at V and 0 bases at J, with 18 bases between the two ends. Germline CDR1 is LNHDA and CDR2 is SQIVND (reference sequence).

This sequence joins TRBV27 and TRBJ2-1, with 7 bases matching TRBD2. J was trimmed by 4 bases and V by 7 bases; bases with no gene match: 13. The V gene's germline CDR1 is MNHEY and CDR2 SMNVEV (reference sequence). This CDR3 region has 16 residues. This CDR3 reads CASIKDGGGPYNEQFF. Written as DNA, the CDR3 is TGTGCCAGCATCAAGGACGGGGGAGGGCCTTACAATGAGCAGTTCTTC.

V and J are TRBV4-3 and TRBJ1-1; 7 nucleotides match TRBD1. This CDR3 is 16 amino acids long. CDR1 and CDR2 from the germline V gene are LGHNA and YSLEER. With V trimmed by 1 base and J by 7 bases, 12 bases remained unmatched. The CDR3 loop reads CASSQAPGQRHLEAFF. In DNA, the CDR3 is TGCGCCAGCAGCCAAGCCCCGGGACAGCGACACCTTGAAGCTTTCTTT.

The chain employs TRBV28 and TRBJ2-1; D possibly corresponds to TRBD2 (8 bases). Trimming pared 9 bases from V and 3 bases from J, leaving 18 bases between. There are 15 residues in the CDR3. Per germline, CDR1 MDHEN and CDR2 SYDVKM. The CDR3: CASFGRGPDYNEQFF. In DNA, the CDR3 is TGTGCCAGTTTCGGGAGGGGGCCCGACTACAATGAGCAGTTCTTC.

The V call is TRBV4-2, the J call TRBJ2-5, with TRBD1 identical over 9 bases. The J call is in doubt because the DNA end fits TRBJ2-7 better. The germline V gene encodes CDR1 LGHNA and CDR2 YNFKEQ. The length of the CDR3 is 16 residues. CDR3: CASSQGTGGYLYEQYF. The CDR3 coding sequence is TGTGCCAGCAGCCAAGGAACAGGGGGCTATTTGTACGAGCAGTACTTC.

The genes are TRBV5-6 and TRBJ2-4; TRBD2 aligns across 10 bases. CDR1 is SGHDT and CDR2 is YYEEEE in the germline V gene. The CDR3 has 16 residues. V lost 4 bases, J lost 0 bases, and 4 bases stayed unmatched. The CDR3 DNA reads TGTGCCAGCAGCCCTCTAGCGGGGGTAGCCAAAAACATTCAGTACTTC. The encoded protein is CASSPLAGVAKNIQYF.

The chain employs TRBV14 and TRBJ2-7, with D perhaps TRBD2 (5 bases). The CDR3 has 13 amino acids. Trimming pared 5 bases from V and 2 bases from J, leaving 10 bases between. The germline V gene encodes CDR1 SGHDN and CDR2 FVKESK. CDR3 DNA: TGTGCCAGCAGCAGAGGGATTCCCTACGAGCAGTACTTC. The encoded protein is CASSRGIPYEQYF.

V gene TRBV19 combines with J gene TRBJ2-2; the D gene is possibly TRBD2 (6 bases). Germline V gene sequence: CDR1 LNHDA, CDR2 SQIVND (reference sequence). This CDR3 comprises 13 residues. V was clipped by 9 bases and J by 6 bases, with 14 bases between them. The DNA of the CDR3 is TGTGCCAGCCGCAGGAGGGCGGCCGGGGAGCTGTTTTTT. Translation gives CASRRRAAGELFF.

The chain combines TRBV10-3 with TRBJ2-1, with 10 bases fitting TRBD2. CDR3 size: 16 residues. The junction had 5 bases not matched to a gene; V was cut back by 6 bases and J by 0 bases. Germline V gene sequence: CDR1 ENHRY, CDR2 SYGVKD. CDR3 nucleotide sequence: TGTGCCATCAGCGGACTAGCGGCCTACTCCTACAATGAGCAGTTCTTC. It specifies CAISGLAAYSYNEQFF.

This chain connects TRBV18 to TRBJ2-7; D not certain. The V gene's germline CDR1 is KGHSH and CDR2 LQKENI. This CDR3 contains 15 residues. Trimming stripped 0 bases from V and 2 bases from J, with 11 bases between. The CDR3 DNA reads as TGTGCCAGCTCACCACCGACCAGGTCGGCCTACGAGCAGTACTTC. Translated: CASSPPTRSAYEQYF.

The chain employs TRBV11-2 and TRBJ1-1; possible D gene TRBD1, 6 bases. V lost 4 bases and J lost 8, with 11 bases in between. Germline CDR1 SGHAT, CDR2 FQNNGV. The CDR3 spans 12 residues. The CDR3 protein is CASSSTGLEAFF. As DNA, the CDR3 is TGTGCCAGCAGCTCTACAGGGTTGGAAGCTTTCTTT.

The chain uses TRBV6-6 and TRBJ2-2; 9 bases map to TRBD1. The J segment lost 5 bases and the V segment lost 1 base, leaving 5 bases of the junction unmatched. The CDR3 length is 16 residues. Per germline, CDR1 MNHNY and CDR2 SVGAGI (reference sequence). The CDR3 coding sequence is TGTGCCAGCAGTTACTGGGGGACAGGGAAAACCGGGGAGCTGTTTTTT. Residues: CASSYWGTGKTGELFF.

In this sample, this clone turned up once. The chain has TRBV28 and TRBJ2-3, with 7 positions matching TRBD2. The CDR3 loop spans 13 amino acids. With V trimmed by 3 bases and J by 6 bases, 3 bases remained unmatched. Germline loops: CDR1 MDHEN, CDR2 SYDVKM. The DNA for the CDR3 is TGTGCCAGCAGTTTGTTTAGCGGGGATACGCAGTATTTT. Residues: CASSLFSGDTQYF. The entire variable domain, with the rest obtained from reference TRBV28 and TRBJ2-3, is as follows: DVKVTQSSRYLVKRTGEKVFLECVQDMDHENMFWYRQDPGLGLRLIYFSYDVKMKEKGDIPEGYSVSREKKERFSLILESASTNQTSMYLCASSLFSGDTQYFGPGTRLTVL.

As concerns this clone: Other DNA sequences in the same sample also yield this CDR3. CDR3 DNA sequence: TGCGCCAGCAGCCAAGACAGGCAGGGCGATTCACCCCTCCACTTT. This gives the protein CASSQDRQGDSPLHF. The chain is built from TRBV4-3 and TRBJ1-6, with D maybe TRBD1 (5 bases). CDR3 length equals 15 residues. Deletions cut 0 bases from V and 8 bases from J, with 11 bases between. Germline values: CDR1 LGHNA, CDR2 YSLEER.

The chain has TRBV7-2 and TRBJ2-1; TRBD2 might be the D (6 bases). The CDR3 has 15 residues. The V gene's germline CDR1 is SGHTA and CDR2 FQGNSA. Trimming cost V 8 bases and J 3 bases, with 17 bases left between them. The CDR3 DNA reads TGTGCCAGCTGGTTGACAGCGGGCGACTACAATGAGCAGTTCTTC. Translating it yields CASWLTAGDYNEQFF.

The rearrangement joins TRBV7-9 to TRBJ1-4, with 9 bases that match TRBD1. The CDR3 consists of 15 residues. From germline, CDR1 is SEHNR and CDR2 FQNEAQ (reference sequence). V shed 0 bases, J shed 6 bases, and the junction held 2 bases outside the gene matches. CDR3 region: CASSLADRGDEKLFF. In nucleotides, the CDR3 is TGTGCCAGCAGCTTAGCCGACAGGGGGGATGAAAAACTGTTTTTT. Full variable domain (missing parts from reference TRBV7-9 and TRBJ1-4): DTGVSQNPRHKITKRGQNVTFRCDPISEHNRLYWYRQTLGQGPEFLTYFQNEAQLEKSRLLSDRFSAERPKGSFSTLEIQRTEQGDSAMYLCASSLADRGDEKLFFGSGTQLSVL.

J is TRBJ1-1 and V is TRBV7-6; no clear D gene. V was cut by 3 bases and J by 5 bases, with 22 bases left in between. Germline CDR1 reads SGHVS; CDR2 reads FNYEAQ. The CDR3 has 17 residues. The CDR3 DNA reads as TGTGCCAGCAGCTTCTACCGACCCGAAGAGTCCGGGACTGAAGCTTTCTTT. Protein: CASSFYRPEESGTEAFF.

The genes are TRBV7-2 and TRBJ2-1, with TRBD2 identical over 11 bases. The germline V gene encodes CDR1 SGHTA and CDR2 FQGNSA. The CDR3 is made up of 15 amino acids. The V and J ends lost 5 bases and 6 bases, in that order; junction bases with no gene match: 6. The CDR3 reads CASSPSGRIGNEQFF. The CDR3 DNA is TGTGCCAGCAGCCCTAGCGGGAGGATCGGCAATGAGCAGTTCTTC.

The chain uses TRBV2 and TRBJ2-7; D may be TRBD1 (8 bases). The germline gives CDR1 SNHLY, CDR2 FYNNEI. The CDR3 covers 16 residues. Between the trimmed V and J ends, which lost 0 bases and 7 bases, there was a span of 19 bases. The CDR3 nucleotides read TGTGCCAGCAGTGAAGCGGGAGGACAGGGAGGGAGAGAGCAGTACTTC. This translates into CASSEAGGQGGREQYF. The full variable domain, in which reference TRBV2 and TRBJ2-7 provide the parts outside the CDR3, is EPEVTQTPSHQVTQMGQEVILRCVPISNHLYFYWYRQILGQKVEFLVSFYNNEISEKSEIFDDQFSVERPDGSNFTLKIRSTKLEDSAMYFCASSEAGGQGGREQYFGPGTRLTVT.

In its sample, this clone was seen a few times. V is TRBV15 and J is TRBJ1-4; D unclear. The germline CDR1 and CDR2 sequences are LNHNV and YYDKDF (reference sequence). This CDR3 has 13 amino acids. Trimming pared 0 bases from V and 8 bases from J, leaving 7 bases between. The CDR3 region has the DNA TGTGCCACCAGCAGAGATGTGGGCGAAAAACTGTTTTTT. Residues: CATSRDVGEKLFF.

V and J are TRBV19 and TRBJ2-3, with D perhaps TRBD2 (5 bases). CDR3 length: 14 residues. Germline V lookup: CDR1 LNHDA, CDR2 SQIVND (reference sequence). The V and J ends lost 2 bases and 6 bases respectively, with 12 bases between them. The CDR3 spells CASSIIQRVDTQYF. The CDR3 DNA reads TGTGCCAGTAGTATAATTCAGAGGGTGGATACGCAGTATTTT.

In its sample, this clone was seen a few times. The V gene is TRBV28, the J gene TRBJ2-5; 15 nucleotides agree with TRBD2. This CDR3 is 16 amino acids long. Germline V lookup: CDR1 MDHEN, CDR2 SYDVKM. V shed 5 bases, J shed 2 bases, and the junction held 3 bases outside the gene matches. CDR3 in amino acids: CASSPGLAGGQETQYF. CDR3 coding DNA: TGTGCCAGCAGTCCGGGACTAGCGGGAGGTCAAGAGACCCAGTACTTC.

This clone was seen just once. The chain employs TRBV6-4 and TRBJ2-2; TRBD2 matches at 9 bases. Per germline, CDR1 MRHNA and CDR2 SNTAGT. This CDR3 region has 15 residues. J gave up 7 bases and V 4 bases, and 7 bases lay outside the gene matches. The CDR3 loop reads CASSALAGLGGELFF. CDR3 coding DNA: TGTGCCAGCAGTGCGCTAGCGGGACTCGGCGGGGAGCTGTTTTTT.

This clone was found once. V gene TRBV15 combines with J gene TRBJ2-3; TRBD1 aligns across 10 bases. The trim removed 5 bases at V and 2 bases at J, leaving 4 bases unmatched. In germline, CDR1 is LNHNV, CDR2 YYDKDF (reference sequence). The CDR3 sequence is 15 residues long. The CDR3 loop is CATSGTGAATDTQYF. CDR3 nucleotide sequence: TGTGCCACCAGCGGGACAGGGGCCGCCACAGATACGCAGTATTTT.

CDR3 nucleotides: TGTGCCAGCAGCGGGACTAGCGGGGGCTACGAGCAGTACTTC. This encodes CASSGTSGGYEQYF. The chain uses TRBV7-2 and TRBJ2-5, with 14 bases identical to TRBD2. The tail of the sequence fits TRBJ2-7 better, so the J call may be wrong. CDR1 and CDR2 (germline): SGHTA, FQGNSA. This CDR3 spans 14 amino acids.

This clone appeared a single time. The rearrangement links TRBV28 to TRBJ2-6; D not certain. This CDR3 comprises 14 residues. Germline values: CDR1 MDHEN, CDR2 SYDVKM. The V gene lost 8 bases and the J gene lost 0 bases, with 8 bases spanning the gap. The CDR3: CASQVGSGANVLTF. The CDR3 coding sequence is TGTGCCAGCCAGGTGGGCTCTGGGGCCAACGTCCTGACTTTC.

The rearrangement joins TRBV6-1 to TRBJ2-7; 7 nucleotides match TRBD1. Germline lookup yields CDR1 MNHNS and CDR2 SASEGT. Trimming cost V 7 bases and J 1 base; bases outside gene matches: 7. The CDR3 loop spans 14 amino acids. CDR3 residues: CASTWTGESYEQYF. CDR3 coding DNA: TGTGCCAGCACATGGACAGGAGAATCCTACGAGCAGTACTTC.

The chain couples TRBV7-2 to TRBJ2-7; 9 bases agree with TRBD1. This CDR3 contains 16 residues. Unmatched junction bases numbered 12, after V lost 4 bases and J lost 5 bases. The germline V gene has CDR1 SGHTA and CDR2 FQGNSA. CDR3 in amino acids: CASSWGDRDPRHEQYF. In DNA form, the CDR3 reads TGTGCCAGCAGCTGGGGGGACAGGGACCCTAGGCACGAGCAGTACTTC.

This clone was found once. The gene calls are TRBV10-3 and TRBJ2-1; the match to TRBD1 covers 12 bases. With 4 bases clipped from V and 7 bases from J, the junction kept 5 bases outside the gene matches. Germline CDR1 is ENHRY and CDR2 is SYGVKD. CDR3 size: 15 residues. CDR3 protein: CAISARDRGQNEQFF. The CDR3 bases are TGTGCCATCAGTGCAAGGGACAGGGGGCAAAATGAGCAGTTCTTC.

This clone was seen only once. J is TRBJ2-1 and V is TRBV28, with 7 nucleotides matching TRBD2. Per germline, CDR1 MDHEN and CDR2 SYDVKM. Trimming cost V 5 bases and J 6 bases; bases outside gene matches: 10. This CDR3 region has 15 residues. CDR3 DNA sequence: TGTGCCAGCAGTGACACTAGCGTGGCCGGCAATGAGCAGTTCTTC. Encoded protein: CASSDTSVAGNEQFF.

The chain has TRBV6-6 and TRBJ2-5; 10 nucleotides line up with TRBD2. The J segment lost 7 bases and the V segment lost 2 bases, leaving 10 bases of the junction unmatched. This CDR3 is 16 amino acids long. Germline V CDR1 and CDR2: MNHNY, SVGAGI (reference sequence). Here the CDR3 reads CASSYRGSGRLGTQYF. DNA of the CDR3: TGTGCCAGCAGTTACCGGGGTAGCGGGAGGTTGGGGACCCAGTACTTC.